A selection of T cell receptor beta chains follows, all from one sample in a study of blood T cell repertoires in COVID-19. Profiling relied on immunoSEQ multiplex PCR, and the TCRdb table lists in-frame clones only, not all of them. The table shows 400,000 to 550,000 clones, with about 85% occurring only once. Specimen: PBMCs or T cells enriched from blood (not recorded which). The receptors come from a woman between 18 and 30 years old with acute COVID-19. The conserved cysteine and the conserved F or W are not part of the CDR3 here. Fields, in order: V gene, J gene, CDR3 protein.

TRBV4-1	TRBJ1-2	ASSQLLEGLYGYT
TRBV4-3	TRBJ2-1	ASSQDMGGGFDEQF
TRBV5-1	TRBJ2-7	ASSLAPGSYEQY
TRBV9	TRBJ1-1	ASSVAAGPAEAF
TRBV30	TRBJ2-7	AGTPGLAGAEQY
TRBV11-2	TRBJ2-1	ASSQLSPGGSYNEQF
TRBV21-1	TRBJ1-1	ASPRRAF
TRBV7-2	TRBJ1-5	ASSLSGGSKQPQH
TRBV11-2	TRBJ2-7	ASSLRGGLAGGRYEQY
TRBV9	TRBJ1-2	ASSVAGAGRDGYT
TRBV7-8	TRBJ2-7	ASSLEWAGSLYEQY
TRBV9	TRBJ2-2	ASSVRVQGNTGELF
TRBV24-1	TRBJ2-3	ATSRQGVDTQY
TRBV11-3	TRBJ2-3	ASSLSSGASTDTQY
TRBV5-1	TRBJ1-6	ASSFGQGNSPLH
TRBV28	TRBJ1-1	ASSNTYTGSKAF
TRBV2	TRBJ1-2	ASIQSRAENYGYT
TRBV9	TRBJ2-7	ASSVTSQSSSYEQY
TRBV28	TRBJ2-1	ASSPLGGGEQF
TRBV3-1/TRBV3-2	TRBJ1-1	ASSFSGQVRTEAF
TRBV5-1	TRBJ2-1	ASSLGTGSSYNEQF
TRBV7-9	TRBJ1-5	ASSPGTGHQPQH
TRBV6-4	TRBJ2-3	ASSWTSGGTDTQY
TRBV10-3	TRBJ1-4	AISEMGEKLF
TRBV19	TRBJ2-7	ASSISSNYEQY
TRBV2	TRBJ1-5	ASSGGTIQPQH
TRBV10-2	TRBJ2-7	AGQQVDSGSYEQY
TRBV5-8	TRBJ1-2	ASSFGTRINYGYT
TRBV11-2	TRBJ2-7	AASIGGSEYEQY
TRBV6-6	TRBJ2-2	ASSYEGRTGELF
TRBV2	TRBJ2-2	ASRTDNTGELF
TRBV7-9	TRBJ2-1	ASSPVRSGSSYNEQF
TRBV19	TRBJ1-6	ASSVTGQKAPLH
TRBV11-1	TRBJ1-4	ASSLGLNEKLF
TRBV12-5	TRBJ2-7	ASGFGDYEQY
TRBV1	TRBJ1-5	TSSQATGSGNQPQH
TRBV2	TRBJ2-7	ASSDPDRGEEQY
TRBV6-5	TRBJ1-1	ASRQKGRGTEAF
TRBV19	TRBJ1-1	ASSIFGQNTEAF
TRBV2	TRBJ2-3	ATGLVGTDTQY
TRBV23-1	TRBJ1-3	ASSQSGGAGNTIY
TRBV7-9	TRBJ2-2	ASSFSGAGKTGELF
TRBV19	TRBJ1-6	ASNSRGGRGHSPLH
TRBV14	TRBJ2-5	ASSQGGGLRETQY
TRBV3-1/TRBV3-2	TRBJ2-1	ASSQDRAGIQF
TRBV19	TRBJ1-2	ASSPTGTGHGYT
TRBV19	TRBJ1-1	ASSRLVMNTEAF
TRBV7-3	TRBJ2-3	ASSITSVGTDTQY
TRBV2	TRBJ2-7	ASSEATGGMYEQY
TRBV9	TRBJ2-1	ASSVGGGPAPQF
TRBV13	TRBJ2-3	ASSFLASDTQY
TRBV29-1	TRBJ2-7	SVALPGAYEQY
TRBV18	TRBJ1-2	ASSPRQNYGYT
TRBV5-1	TRBJ2-7	ASSLGTHQGGDEQY
TRBV28	TRBJ1-2	ASSPDRLYGYT
TRBV2	TRBJ1-2	ASTLNPPGTVEST
TRBV20-1	TRBJ2-1	SASYSGRIYNEQF
TRBV19	TRBJ1-4	ASKSERTGGVKLF
TRBV15	TRBJ1-3	ATSRGQNWDNGNTIY
TRBV4-3	TRBJ1-1	ASSQVLDRGINTEAF